This entry lists 32 T cell receptor beta chains sequenced from one sample in a study of T cell responses to AZD1222 COVID-19 vaccine. The assay was immunoSEQ multiplex PCR, and TCRdb's table has in-frame clones only and misses some. The sample lists fewer than 180,000 clones; about nine tenths were seen once. The sample was peripheral blood, taken 28 days after the second AZD1222 dose. These receptor sequences come from an adult who received the AZD1222 COVID-19 vaccine.

The chain links TRBV12-3 or TRBV12-4 to TRBJ1-3; tentatively, D is TRBD1 (5 bases). V was shortened by 5 bases and J by 2 bases, with 7 bases between the two germline ends. The CDR3 spans 13 residues. CDR3 loop: CASSRGTGNTIYF. In DNA, the CDR3 is TGTGCCAGCAGTCGGGGGACTGGAAACACCATATATTTT.

The chain has TRBV5-1 and TRBJ1-1, with a weak D call TRBD1 (5 bases). Trimming left V 3 bases short and J 0 bases short, with 12 bases between. The CDR3 is made up of 15 amino acids. Germline-derived CDR1 and CDR2 are SGHRS and YFSETQ. The CDR3 nucleotides read TGCGCCAGCAGCTCTCAGGGAGGGCTGAACACTGAAGCTTTCTTT. This encodes CASSSQGGLNTEAFF.

In its sample, this clone was seen a few times. V gene TRBV6-2 or TRBV6-3 combines with J gene TRBJ1-1; TRBD1 matches 9 bases. This CDR3 comprises 16 residues. Germline CDR1 MNHEY, CDR2 SVGEGT. Unmatched junction bases numbered 7, after V lost 0 bases and J lost 5 bases. CDR3 sequence: CASSYSGTGSKTEAFF. CDR3 nucleotides: TGTGCCAGCAGTTACTCAGGGACAGGGTCAAAAACTGAAGCTTTCTTT.

V and J are TRBV19 and TRBJ1-1; TRBD1 might be the D (5 bases). Germline loops: CDR1 LNHDA, CDR2 SQIVND (reference sequence). The CDR3 has 13 residues. Deletions cut 5 bases from V and 5 bases from J, with 12 bases between. This chain's CDR3 is CASSPFPGTEAFF. The CDR3 DNA reads TGTGCCAGTAGTCCCTTCCCAGGGACTGAAGCTTTCTTT.

This clone appeared once. This chain links TRBV27 with TRBJ1-1; 8 positions match TRBD1. V dropped 6 bases and J dropped 0; count of bases not matched to a gene: 6. Germline loops: CDR1 MNHEY, CDR2 SMNVEV (reference sequence). The CDR3 spans 15 residues. The CDR3 sequence is CASRRTGLMNTEAFF. In DNA form, the CDR3 reads TGTGCCAGCAGAAGGACAGGGCTCATGAACACTGAAGCTTTCTTT.

The chain carries TRBV27 and TRBJ2-7, with D maybe TRBD2 (5 bases). V lost 3 bases and J lost 4, with 16 bases in between. This CDR3 has 15 amino acids. CDR1 is MNHEY, CDR2 SMNVEV, per germline (reference sequence). This CDR3 reads CASSFRPEGGYEQYF. The DNA for the CDR3 is TGTGCCAGCAGTTTTCGACCCGAGGGCGGGTACGAGCAGTACTTC.

This clone showed up just once. The rearrangement joins TRBV7-7 to TRBJ2-5, with a weak D call TRBD1 (5 bases). The CDR3 is 15 residues long. Germline CDR1 is SSHAT and CDR2 is FNYEAQ (reference sequence). Trimming pared 6 bases from V and 2 bases from J, leaving 16 bases between. The CDR3 sequence: CASSSQGAGQETQYF. CDR3 nucleotides: TGTGCCAGCAGTTCCCAGGGCGCCGGTCAAGAGACCCAGTACTTC.

CDR3 loop: CASSLDRSWGGTVDEQFF. As DNA, the CDR3 is TGTGCCAGCAGCTTAGATCGTTCGTGGGGCGGGACGGTAGATGAGCAGTTCTTC. The chain employs TRBV11-2 and TRBJ2-1; D might be TRBD2 (6 bases). Germline CDR1 SGHAT, CDR2 FQNNGV. V shed 0 bases and J shed 8 bases, with 23 bases lying between them. The length of the CDR3 is 18 residues.

The rearrangement joins TRBV27 to TRBJ2-1; D possibly corresponds to TRBD2 (7 bases). Germline V gives CDR1 MNHEY, CDR2 SMNVEV (reference sequence). V shed 7 bases and J shed 0 bases, with 16 bases lying between them. The CDR3 is 16 amino acids. The DNA for the CDR3 is TGTGCCAGCACTCTTAGGGGGGAGGGCTCCTACAATGAGCAGTTCTTC. Its translation is CASTLRGEGSYNEQFF.

The chain has TRBV3-1 (or the pseudogene TRBV3-2) and TRBJ1-1; no definite D call. Trimming took off 4 bases at V and 0 bases at J, with 6 bases between the two ends. The germline V gene encodes CDR1 LGHDT and CDR2 YNNKEL (reference sequence). The CDR3 is 13 residues long. The CDR3 nucleotides are TGTGCCAGCAGCCCGGAACTGAACACTGAAGCTTTCTTT. Protein sequence: CASSPELNTEAFF.

In its sample, this clone was seen once. The J gene is TRBJ1-1, the V gene TRBV25-1, with a tentative D call TRBD1 (6 bases). Trimming took off 2 bases at V and 4 bases at J, with 8 bases between the two ends. Germline-derived CDR1 and CDR2 are MGHDK and SYGVNS. The CDR3 covers 13 residues. For the CDR3, the DNA is TGTGCCAGCAGTGAACTAGGGGGCACTGAAGCTTTCTTT. This encodes CASSELGGTEAFF.

The chain recombines TRBV5-1 with TRBJ2-2; D is perhaps TRBD1 (6 bases). CDR1 is SGHRS, CDR2 YFSETQ, per germline. V dropped 4 bases and J dropped 1 base, with 17 bases sitting between them. The CDR3 covers 17 residues. The CDR3 region is CASSPGDGGVNTGELFF. CDR3 DNA: TGCGCCAGCAGCCCAGGGGATGGCGGAGTGAACACCGGGGAGCTGTTTTTT. The variable domain in full, with the rest retrieved from reference TRBV5-1 and TRBJ2-2, is KAGVTQTPRYLIKTRGQQVTLSCSPISGHRSVSWYQQTPGQGLQFLFEYFSETQRNKGNFPGRFSGRQFSNSRSEMNVSTLELGDSALYLCASSPGDGGVNTGELFFGEGSRLTVL.

This clone was counted once. The genes are TRBV11-3 and TRBJ1-1, with D tentatively TRBD1 (6 bases). Germline V CDR1 and CDR2: SGHNT, YENEEA. This CDR3 has 16 residues. Trimming cost V 5 bases and J 3 bases, with 19 bases left between them. The CDR3 is CASSPGGARGHTEAFF. DNA of the CDR3: TGTGCCAGCAGCCCTGGGGGGGCCAGGGGACACACTGAAGCTTTCTTT.

The V and J genes are TRBV7-8 and TRBJ2-3; TRBD2 aligns across 14 bases. The CDR3 runs to 17 residues. V shed 5 bases and J 4 bases; nucleotides not matched to a gene: 8. Germline V gene sequence: CDR1 SGHVS, CDR2 FQNEAQ. The CDR3 DNA follows: TGTGCCAGCAGCCGAGGGCGACTAGCGGGAGGGGCAGATACGCAGTATTTT. This codes for CASSRGRLAGGADTQYF.

The rearrangement links TRBV7-9 to TRBJ1-1; D is unclear. Between the trimmed V and J ends, which lost 1 base and 6 bases, there was a span of 12 bases. The length of the CDR3 is 14 residues. Germline V gene lookup returns CDR1 SEHNR and CDR2 FQNEAQ (reference sequence). This CDR3 reads CASSLERTDAEAFF. The CDR3, as DNA: TGTGCCAGCAGCTTAGAGAGGACTGATGCTGAAGCTTTCTTT.

V usage is TRBV24-1 and J usage is TRBJ1-5; D gene ambiguous. V was cut by 0 bases and J by 9 bases, with 5 bases left in between. Germline CDR1 is KGHDR and CDR2 is SFDVKD. The CDR3 has 12 residues. CDR3 region: CATSDLASPQHF. CDR3 coding DNA: TGTGCCACCAGTGATTTGGCCTCGCCCCAGCATTTT.

The rearrangement joins TRBV5-1 to TRBJ2-2, with 10 bases that match TRBD2. Per the germline V gene, CDR1 is SGHRS and CDR2 is YFSETQ. The CDR3 has 13 amino acids. V lost 5 bases, J lost 6 bases, and 1 base stayed unmatched. In nucleotides, the CDR3 is TGCGCCAGCAGGCTAGCGGGAGCCGGGGAGCTGTTTTTT. This codes for CASRLAGAGELFF.

This chain connects TRBV6-5 to TRBJ1-2; D remains ambiguous. The V gene lost 3 bases and the J gene lost 3 bases, with 8 bases spanning the gap. The CDR3 contains 13 residues. Germline V gene data show CDR1 as MNHEY and CDR2 as SVGAGI. CDR3 sequence: CASSYGQDYGYTF. The CDR3 nucleotides are TGTGCCAGCAGTTATGGGCAGGACTATGGCTACACCTTC.

Only one count was recorded for this clone. This rearrangement joins TRBV18 to TRBJ1-3, with unresolved D. With 4 bases removed from V and 0 bases from J, the gap between germline ends came to 10 bases. Germline V lookup: CDR1 KGHSH, CDR2 LQKENI. This CDR3 has 15 amino acids. The CDR3 sequence is CASSQDNYSGNTIYF. DNA of the CDR3: TGTGCCAGCTCACAAGACAACTACTCTGGAAACACCATATATTTT. The variable domain in full, completed from reference TRBV18 and TRBJ1-3, reads NAGVMQNPRHLVRRRGQEARLRCSPMKGHSHVYWYRQLPEEGLKFMVYLQKENIIDESGMPKERFSAEFPKEGPSILRIQQVVRGDSAAYFCASSQDNYSGNTIYFGEGSWLTVV.

The chain joins TRBV9 to TRBJ2-1, with 8 nucleotides matching TRBD2. V shed 5 bases and J 8 bases; nucleotides not matched to a gene: 12. Germline CDR1 is SGDLS and CDR2 is YYNGEE. The CDR3 has 15 amino acids. CDR3 sequence: CASSPFSGMGDEQFF. The CDR3 region has the DNA TGTGCCAGCAGTCCGTTTAGCGGGATGGGCGATGAGCAGTTCTTC.

J is TRBJ2-1 and V is TRBV11-2; 7 bases fit TRBD1. V was clipped by 6 bases and J by 10 bases; unmatched bases: 9. The CDR3 has 13 amino acids. Germline V gives CDR1 SGHAT, CDR2 FQNNGV. CDR3 in DNA: TGTGCCAGCAGACCCTCTTTGGACAGGGAGCAGTTCTTC. The encoded protein is CASRPSLDREQFF.

This chain links TRBV2 with TRBJ1-5; D gene ambiguous. Trimming took 4 bases from V and 7 from J, leaving 11 bases between them. Germline V CDR1 and CDR2: SNHLY, FYNNEI. This CDR3 has 13 amino acids. The CDR3 loop reads CASSAESVQPQHF. Written as DNA, the CDR3 is TGTGCCAGCAGTGCAGAGAGCGTCCAGCCCCAGCATTTT.

The chain recombines TRBV7-2 with TRBJ2-5, with a weak D call TRBD2 (7 bases). V was clipped by 5 bases and J by 5 bases, with 15 bases between them. The CDR3 extends over 14 amino acids. CDR1 and CDR2 from the germline V gene are SGHTA and FQGNSA. The CDR3 nucleotides are TGTGCCAGCAGCCCTCAGGGGAGGGCGGAGACCCAGTACTTC. Translating it yields CASSPQGRAETQYF.

This chain uses TRBV10-3 with TRBJ1-2; 7 nucleotides agree with TRBD1. The CDR3 is 11 amino acids. The germline gives CDR1 ENHRY, CDR2 SYGVKD. The ends lost 4 bases at V and 8 bases at J; junction bases unmatched: 1. The CDR3 protein is CAISGQGGYTF. CDR3 sequence (DNA): TGTGCCATCAGTGGACAGGGCGGCTACACCTTC.

The sample holds one count of this clone. The chain carries TRBV25-1 and TRBJ1-1, with a tentative D call TRBD1 (6 bases). Germline V gene data show CDR1 as MGHDK and CDR2 as SYGVNS. The CDR3 is made up of 14 amino acids. The V end was cut by 6 bases, the J end by 4 bases, with 15 bases between. CDR3 bases: TGTGCCAGCAGCTTGGGGGGGCTAGTCACTGAAGCTTTCTTT. Translation gives CASSLGGLVTEAFF. The entire variable domain, with the rest obtained from reference TRBV25-1 and TRBJ1-1, is as follows: EADIYQTPRYLVIGTGKKITLECSQTMGHDKMYWYQQDPGMELHLIHYSYGVNSTEKGDLSSESTVSRIRTEHFPLTLESARPSHTSQYLCASSLGGLVTEAFFGQGTRLTVV.

About this clone: A read error may account for a junction end that differs from germline. The chain joins TRBV12-3 or TRBV12-4 to TRBJ2-7; no reliable D call. The CDR3 totals 13 residues. CDR3 residues: CTSSFERSYEQYF. The CDR3 DNA reads as TGTACCAGCAGTTTTGAGCGCTCCTACGAGCAGTACTTC.

V is TRBV12-3 or TRBV12-4 and J is TRBJ2-3; unclear D gene. Trimming left V 9 bases short and J 5 bases short, with 9 bases between. The CDR3 sequence is 11 residues long. The CDR3: CASSAEDTQYF. As DNA, the CDR3 is TGTGCCAGTTCCGCGGAAGATACGCAGTATTTT.

The gene calls are TRBV15 and TRBJ1-6, with 8 positions matching TRBD1. The ends lost 0 bases at V and 8 bases at J; junction bases unmatched: 3. The CDR3 is 15 residues long. CDR1 is LNHNV, CDR2 YYDKDF, per germline (reference sequence). The CDR3 sequence is CATSRDTQGDSPLHF. The CDR3 nucleotides read TGTGCCACCAGCAGAGATACACAGGGGGATTCACCCCTCCACTTT.

The CDR3 loop is CASSEPRDRAENTIYF. DNA of the CDR3: TGTGCCAGCAGTGAACCCCGGGACAGGGCTGAAAACACCATATATTTT. The chain couples TRBV2 to TRBJ1-3; 9 nucleotides agree with TRBD1. CDR3 length equals 16 residues. Germline V gene sequence: CDR1 SNHLY, CDR2 FYNNEI. Trimming at V came to 2 bases and at J to 6 bases, leaving 8 bases not matched to a gene.

This clone showed up just a few times. Here the CDR3 reads CASSVVGDTYNEQFF. The DNA of the CDR3 is TGTGCCAGCAGCGTAGTAGGGGACACCTACAATGAGCAGTTCTTC. The rearrangement uses TRBV9 and TRBJ2-1, with D possibly matching TRBD1 (6 bases). Germline V lookup: CDR1 SGDLS, CDR2 YYNGEE. V dropped 0 bases and J dropped 2 bases, with 9 bases sitting between them. The CDR3 is 15 amino acids.

CDR3 residues: CASRADTMNTEAFF. Written as DNA, the CDR3 is TGTGCCAGCAGGGCGGACACCATGAACACTGAAGCTTTCTTT. This chain connects TRBV2 to TRBJ1-1; D may be TRBD1 (5 bases). Between the trimmed V and J ends, which lost 6 bases and 0 bases, there was a span of 11 bases. Looked up from germline, CDR1 is SNHLY and CDR2 is FYNNEI. CDR3 size: 14 residues.

The chain links TRBV5-4 to TRBJ2-2; D call uncertain. The CDR3 length is 16 residues. Germline V gene lookup returns CDR1 SGHNT and CDR2 YYREEE (reference sequence). V was clipped by 0 bases and J by 6 bases, with 15 bases between them. Written as DNA, the CDR3 is TGTGCCAGCAGCTTGGCCTGGGGTCTAAACGCCGGGGAGCTGTTTTTT. Translation gives CASSLAWGLNAGELFF.